The clone carrying this TCR beta chain has at least ten counts. Its antigen remains unidentified. The source of the sample is a study of prognosis after radiotherapy for stage I lung cancer. About the research overall: Post-radiotherapy, distant metastases were observed in a handful of patients (median roughly 7 months), whereas no significant progression was observed in about 14.

Researchers used two-round multiplex PCR to amplify TCR beta CDR3 starting from genomic DNA. The use of primers specific to each TRBV and TRBJ gene characterized first-round PCR. One entry per CDR3 protein results from TCRdb running MiXCR on the multiplex PCR reads. The table records roughly 15,000 distinct CDR3 sequences, more than 35% of them present only once. Trimming took 5 bases from V and 0 from J, leaving 11 bases between them. This CDR3 is built from 15 residues. Findings and caveats of the study: Lower Shannon entropy values were found after stereotactic body radiation therapy in patients who developed distant metastases.

This receptor was obtained from a donor over 45 with non-small cell lung cancer. The material sequenced was PBMCs, taken before or after stereotactic body radiation therapy (not recorded which). The chain has TRBV12-3 or TRBV12-4 and TRBJ2-1; D unclear. CDR3: CASSKEFRSYNEQFF. CDR3 nucleotide sequence: TGTGCCAGCAGTAAGGAGTTCCGCTCCTACAATGAGCAGTTCTTC.